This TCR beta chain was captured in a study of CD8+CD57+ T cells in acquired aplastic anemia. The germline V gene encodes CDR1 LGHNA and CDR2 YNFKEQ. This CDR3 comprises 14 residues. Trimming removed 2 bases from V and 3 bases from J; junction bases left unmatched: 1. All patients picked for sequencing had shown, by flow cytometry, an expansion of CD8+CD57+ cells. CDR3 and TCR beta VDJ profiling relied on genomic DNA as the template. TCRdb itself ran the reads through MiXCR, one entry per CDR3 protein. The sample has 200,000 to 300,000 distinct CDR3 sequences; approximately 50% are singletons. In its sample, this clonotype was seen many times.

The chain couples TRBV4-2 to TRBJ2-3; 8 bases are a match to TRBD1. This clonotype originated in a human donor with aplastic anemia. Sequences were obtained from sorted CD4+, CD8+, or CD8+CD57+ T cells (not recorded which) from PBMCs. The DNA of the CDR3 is TGTGCCAGCAGCCAATGGACAGGGACAGATACGCAGTATTTT. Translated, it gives CASSQWTGTDTQYF.